The rows below give T cell receptor beta chains drawn from one sample of a study of T cell responses to AZD1222 COVID-19 vaccine. The repertoire was sequenced with immunoSEQ multiplex PCR; TCRdb's copy has only in-frame clones and lacks some. The data hold over 150,000 clones, with less than 95% observed a single time. The source material was peripheral blood, sampled on day 0 of AZD1222 vaccination. The receptors were gathered from an adult in good health. CDR3s include the opening cysteine and the closing phenylalanine or tryptophan. The D gene is left open where the match is weak. Rows give clone size only sometimes, using once, few, many, or a class for an expanded clone.

j_call v_call cdr3_length d_call clone_size cdr3_aa cdr3_nt
TRBJ2-2 TRBV3-1/TRBV3-2 12 - - CASSSGPRELFF TGTGCCAGCAGCTCTGGACCGCGGGAGCTGTTTTTT
TRBJ2-7 TRBV25-1 18 TRBD1 once CASSDPRKTGTGTYEQYF TGTGCCAGCAGTGACCCTAGAAAGACGGGGACAGGGACCTACGAGCAGTACTTC
TRBJ2-7 TRBV27 15 - - CASSLSWQGSYEQYF TGTGCCAGCAGTTTAAGTTGGCAGGGAAGCTACGAGCAGTACTTC
TRBJ1-1 TRBV7-3 14 - - CASSSTTGIAEAFF TGTGCCAGCAGCTCCACGACAGGAATCGCTGAAGCTTTCTTT
TRBJ1-3 TRBV11-3 16 - - CASSPPPGTVGNTIYF TGTGCCAGCAGCCCACCCCCCGGGACGGTGGGAAACACCATATATTTT
TRBJ2-7 TRBV4-3 17 TRBD1 - CASSQDVSGTGPYEQYF TGCGCCAGCAGCCAAGATGTTTCCGGGACAGGGCCCTACGAGCAGTACTTC
TRBJ2-7 TRBV30 13 - - CAWTHPNSYEQYF TGTGCCTGGACTCACCCGAACTCCTACGAGCAGTACTTC
TRBJ1-5 TRBV15 13 - - CATSRDEDQPQHF TGTGCCACCAGCAGAGATGAAGACCAGCCCCAGCATTTT
TRBJ1-4 TRBV30 13 - few CAILGPPGEKLFF TGTGCCATACTCGGCCCCCCGGGAGAAAAACTGTTTTTT
TRBJ2-3 TRBV18 17 TRBD2 - CASSPGLAGGRTDTQYF TGTGCCAGCTCACCCGGACTAGCGGGGGGGAGGACAGATACGCAGTATTTT
TRBJ2-7 TRBV7-8 16 TRBD1 - CASRLHGAGGWYEQYF TGTGCCAGCAGACTACACGGGGCAGGGGGTTGGTACGAGCAGTACTTC
TRBJ2-2 TRBV5-4 15 - - CASSLGLGGTGELFF TGTGCCAGCAGCCTAGGACTCGGGGGCACCGGGGAGCTGTTTTTT
TRBJ1-1 TRBV5-5 16 TRBD1 - CASSTGGTAMNTEAFF TGTGCCAGCAGCACGGGAGGGACAGCCATGAACACTGAAGCTTTCTTT
TRBJ2-3 TRBV7-9 15 - - CASSFMAAATDTQYF TGTGCCAGCAGCTTTATGGCCGCGGCGACAGATACGCAGTATTTT
TRBJ2-5 TRBV3-1/TRBV3-2 14 - - CASSHQGGDATQYF TGTGCCAGCAGCCACCAGGGGGGGGACGCGACCCAGTACTTC
TRBJ2-4 TRBV5-1 16 - - CASSLAAGTAKNIQYF TGCGCCAGCAGCTTGGCCGCAGGGACGGCCAAAAACATTCAGTACTTC
TRBJ2-7 TRBV7-8 14 - - CASSSTPGAYEQYF TGTGCCAGCAGTTCGACGCCAGGGGCCTACGAGCAGTACTTC
TRBJ1-1 TRBV2 13 - - CASSEEVYAEAFF TGTGCCAGCAGTGAAGAAGTTTATGCTGAAGCTTTCTTT
TRBJ2-2 TRBV12-5 15 TRBD1 - CASGSLYRGSGELFF TGTGCTAGTGGTTCGTTGTACAGGGGTTCCGGGGAGCTGTTTTTT
TRBJ1-2 TRBV18 16 TRBD1 - CASSPQTGGPLYGYTF TGTGCCAGCTCACCGCAGACAGGGGGGCCCCTCTATGGCTACACCTTC
TRBJ1-5 TRBV7-8 15 - - CASTLTGMGNQPQHF TGTGCCAGCACCTTAACAGGGATGGGCAATCAGCCCCAGCATTTT
TRBJ2-3 TRBV5-4 13 - - CASSWTDTDTQYF TGTGCCAGCAGCTGGACAGACACAGATACGCAGTATTTT
TRBJ2-1 TRBV27 14 TRBD1 once CASSSYRGGDEQFF TGTGCCAGCAGTTCGTACAGGGGTGGCGATGAGCAGTTCTTC
TRBJ2-2 TRBV11-3 12 - - CASSFSPGELFF TGTGCCAGCAGCTTTAGTCCCGGGGAGCTGTTTTTT
TRBJ2-7 TRBV25-1 13 - - CASSEYRGGEQYF TGTGCCAGCAGTGAATACAGGGGGGGCGAGCAGTACTTC
TRBJ1-1 TRBV6-5 12 - - CASKTVNTEAFF TGTGCCAGCAAGACAGTGAACACTGAAGCTTTCTTT
TRBJ1-1 TRBV5-1 15 - - CASSPPGDVDTEAFF TGCGCCAGCAGCCCACCGGGGGACGTAGACACTGAAGCTTTCTTT
TRBJ2-1 TRBV6-5 14 - - CASSYIPRGDEQFF TGTGCCAGCAGCTACATACCCAGGGGAGATGAGCAGTTCTTC
TRBJ1-5 TRBV5-6 14 - - CASSLQGTNQPQHF TGTGCCAGCAGCTTACAGGGAACAAATCAGCCCCAGCATTTT
TRBJ2-7 TRBV6-5 15 TRBD2 - CASSYERGGHHEQYF TGTGCCAGCAGTTACGAGCGGGGGGGCCACCACGAGCAGTACTTC
TRBJ1-3 TRBV29-1 14 - - CSVHTAFSGNTIYF TGCAGCGTACATACTGCCTTCTCTGGAAACACCATATATTTT
TRBJ2-3 TRBV9 13 - - CASSSRSEDTQYF TGTGCCAGCAGCTCACGTAGCGAGGATACGCAGTATTTT
TRBJ1-1 TRBV25-1 15 - - CASSPGGGVRTEAFF TGTGCCAGCAGTCCTGGTGGGGGGGTTCGCACTGAAGCTTTCTTT
TRBJ2-7 TRBV2 10 TRBD2 - CASMGGEQYF TGTGCCAGCATGGGGGGGGAGCAGTACTTC
TRBJ2-3 TRBV7-8 16 TRBD1 few CASSLAGTGIPDTQYF TGTGCCAGCAGCTTAGCAGGGACAGGGATTCCAGATACGCAGTATTTT
TRBJ1-5 TRBV5-1 16 - - CASSFAVGGSSQPQHF TGCGCCAGCAGCTTTGCCGTGGGGGGATCATCTCAGCCCCAGCATTTT
TRBJ2-2 TRBV9 17 TRBD1 - CASSVEGRGPNTGELFF TGTGCCAGCAGCGTAGAGGGCAGGGGGCCGAACACCGGGGAGCTGTTTTTT
TRBJ2-7 TRBV6-1 12 - - CASSETRTREYF TGTGCCAGCAGTGAAACCAGGACAAGAGAGTACTTC
TRBJ2-5 TRBV28 17 TRBD1 once CASSFRGQGRFGETQYF TGTGCCAGCAGTTTCAGGGGACAGGGGCGATTCGGGGAGACCCAGTACTTC
TRBJ1-2 TRBV19 13 TRBD1 - CARDSDRAYGYTF TGTGCCAGAGACTCGGACAGGGCCTATGGCTACACCTTC
TRBJ2-3 TRBV27 14 TRBD1 - CASSQGASTDTQYF TGTGCCAGCAGCCAGGGGGCTAGCACAGATACGCAGTATTTT
TRBJ1-4 TRBV6-2/TRBV6-3 12 - - CASSYSGEKLFF TGTGCCAGCAGTTACTCGGGCGAAAAACTGTTTTTT